The T cell receptor beta chain under discussion was sequenced for a study of identical twins. In TCRdb, the 5' RACE reads were re-called with MiXCR into one record per CDR3 protein. The sample gives 600,000 to 700,000 distinct CDR3 sequences, 21% of which show up once; roughly 4% is in the top ten. The table lists this clonotype with a few counts. Its antigen is still unknown. CDR1 is SGHRS and CDR2 is YFSETQ in the germline V gene. The CDR3 has 15 residues. V shed 4 bases and J shed 6 bases, with 17 bases lying between them. Study-level points and caveats: Potential partial confounding of zero-insertion analyses by invariant MAIT and iNKT cells was noted. Where out-of-frame alpha sequences were twin-shared, they showed excess low generation probability.

These same records also appear under a second study, on T cells expressing NK-cell markers. In that study: It was from sorted CD3+CD56+NKG2C+, CD3+CD56+NKG2C- and CD3+CD56-NKG2C+ T cells that TCR beta repertoires came. Alpha-beta TCR T cells were the sole sorting target in several experiments, owing to an anti-gamma-delta TCR antibody.

The specimen sequenced was PBMCs. The rearrangement joins TRBV5-1 to TRBJ2-1; D not certain. The receptor was isolated from a woman aged 18-30 years in good health. DNA for the CDR3: TGCGCCAGCAGCGTTGGACCCGTTTTTGGCAATGAGCAGTTCTTC. It translates to CASSVGPVFGNEQFF.